This is a list of T cell receptor beta chains from one sample in a study of cytomegalovirus exposure and HLA in healthy donors. Clones were sequenced by immunoSEQ multiplex PCR, and TCRdb holds only the in-frame ones, with some missing. Of some 150,000 clones listed, around 83% were seen once; the top ten hold approximately 2.5%. The material sequenced was PBMCs. These TCRs come from a woman under 30 in good health and CMV-seronegative. Each CDR3 is given with its conserved first and last residue. The D gene is left open where the match is weak. A row's size may be missing; if present it is once, few, many or a size class.

CDR3 protein	CDR3 DNA	V gene	J gene	clone size	CDR3 length	D gene
CAWSPQTYYGYTF	TGTGCCTGGAGTCCTCAAACTTACTATGGCTACACCTTC	TRBV30	TRBJ1-2	NA	13	NA
CASSPTGFQETQYF	TGTGCCAGCAGCCCGACGGGATTCCAAGAGACCCAGTACTTC	TRBV7-3	TRBJ2-5	NA	14	NA
CASSPSNEKLFF	TGTGCCAGCAGTCCTTCTAATGAAAAACTGTTTTTT	TRBV6-6	TRBJ1-4	NA	12	NA
CASSPGQGAGNTIYF	TGCGCCAGCAGCCCGGGACAGGGGGCCGGAAACACCATATATTTT	TRBV5-1	TRBJ1-3	few	15	TRBD1
CASSPDRSYEQYF	TGCGCCAGCAGCCCCGACAGGAGTTACGAGCAGTACTTC	TRBV4-1	TRBJ2-7	NA	13	NA
CASSVTGEETQYF	TGTGCCAGCAGCGTGACGGGAGAAGAGACCCAGTACTTC	TRBV5-4	TRBJ2-5	NA	13	NA
CASSPGTVGLRPQHF	TGTGCCAGCAGCCCGGGGACAGTGGGGTTGCGGCCCCAGCATTTT	TRBV7-2	TRBJ1-5	NA	15	TRBD1
CASSRGGTVYEQYF	TGTGCCAGCAGCCGTGGGGGGACTGTTTACGAGCAGTACTTC	TRBV7-2	TRBJ2-7	NA	14	NA
CASSIDAPGLAVNEQYF	TGTGCCAGTAGTATAGACGCGCCGGGACTAGCGGTCAACGAGCAGTACTTC	TRBV19	TRBJ2-7	NA	17	TRBD2
CASSQEPGENSPLHF	TGCGCCAGCAGCCAAGAGCCAGGGGAGAATTCACCCCTCCACTTT	TRBV4-3	TRBJ1-6	once	15	NA
CASSRTPSNQPQHF	TGTGCCAGCAGCAGGACTCCCAGCAATCAGCCCCAGCATTTT	TRBV6-5	TRBJ1-5	NA	14	NA
CASSVVGASNTGELFF	TGTGCCAGCAGCGTAGTTGGGGCTTCGAACACCGGGGAGCTGTTTTTT	TRBV9	TRBJ2-2	once	16	NA
CASSLDYQETQYF	TGTGCCAGCAGCTTAGACTACCAAGAGACCCAGTACTTC	TRBV11-1	TRBJ2-5	once	13	NA
CASSLQQGFYGYTF	TGTGCCAGCAGCTTACAGCAGGGGTTCTATGGCTACACCTTC	TRBV7-9	TRBJ1-2	NA	14	NA
CASRRTESSYEQYF	TGTGCCAGCAGACGGACAGAGAGCTCCTACGAGCAGTACTTC	TRBV28	TRBJ2-7	NA	14	NA
CASSRGLAGVRVSYEQYF	TGTGCCAGCAGCCGAGGACTAGCGGGGGTTAGAGTCTCCTACGAGCAGTACTTC	TRBV11-2	TRBJ2-7	NA	18	TRBD2
CASSLGDTANYGYTF	TGCGCCAGCAGCTTGGGGGACACTGCTAACTATGGCTACACCTTC	TRBV5-1	TRBJ1-2	NA	15	NA
CASSPGTGFGPSYEQYF	TGTGCCAGCAGTCCAGGGACAGGGTTTGGGCCGTCCTACGAGCAGTACTTC	TRBV28	TRBJ2-7	NA	17	TRBD1
CASRPGTGTDTQYF	TGTGCCAGCAGACCCGGGACTGGAACAGATACGCAGTATTTT	TRBV7-2	TRBJ2-3	NA	14	NA
CASSSSGGGFYNEQFF	TGTGCCAGCAGCTCTAGCGGGGGGGGATTCTACAATGAGCAGTTCTTC	TRBV11-2	TRBJ2-1	NA	16	TRBD2
CASSPLGQASSGANVLTF	TGTGCCAGCAGCCCCTTGGGTCAGGCGAGCTCTGGGGCCAACGTCCTGACTTTC	TRBV7-9	TRBJ2-6	NA	18	NA
CASSAPLPPGELFF	TGTGCCAGCAGCGCCCCACTTCCCCCCGGGGAGCTGTTTTTT	TRBV9	TRBJ2-2	NA	14	NA
CASSSLAGGEHNEQFF	TGTGCCAGCAGCTCGTTAGCGGGGGGCGAGCACAATGAGCAGTTCTTC	TRBV11-2	TRBJ2-1	NA	16	TRBD2
CASSFGGGETQYF	TGCGCCAGCAGCTTTGGGGGGGGAGAGACCCAGTACTTC	TRBV5-1	TRBJ2-5	NA	13	TRBD2
CAWVGDAYNEQFF	TGTGCCTGGGTGGGAGACGCCTACAATGAGCAGTTCTTC	TRBV30	TRBJ2-1	NA	13	NA
CASSLDRANQPQHF	TGTGCCAGCAGTCTTGACAGAGCCAATCAGCCCCAGCATTTT	TRBV6-5	TRBJ1-5	NA	14	NA
CASSLDRGDRGSNRYGYTF	TGTGCCAGCAGCTTAGATCGGGGAGACAGGGGGAGCAATCGATATGGCTACACCTTC	TRBV11-2	TRBJ1-2	NA	19	TRBD1
CASSLLASNTGELFF	TGTGCCAGCAGCTTACTAGCGTCGAACACCGGGGAGCTGTTTTTT	TRBV5-6	TRBJ2-2	NA	15	TRBD2
CAISQDRGNQPQHF	TGTGCCATCAGCCAAGACAGGGGCAATCAGCCCCAGCATTTT	TRBV10-3	TRBJ1-5	few	14	TRBD1
CASVGVGYPSEQYF	TGTGCCAGCGTCGGGGTTGGATATCCTTCCGAGCAGTACTTC	TRBV28	TRBJ2-7	few	14	NA
CASSQGLAGGYQETQYF	TGCGCCAGCAGTCAGGGGCTAGCGGGAGGGTACCAAGAGACCCAGTACTTC	TRBV23-1	TRBJ2-5	NA	17	TRBD2
CASSSGTGDWSNQPQHF	TGTGCCAGCAGCTCCGGGACAGGGGATTGGAGCAATCAGCCCCAGCATTTT	TRBV28	TRBJ1-5	NA	17	TRBD1
CATSGGGGHTDTQYF	TGTGCCACCAGCGGAGGGGGGGGGCACACAGATACGCAGTATTTT	TRBV15	TRBJ2-3	NA	15	NA
CASRTPGTNSYNEQFF	TGTGCCAGCAGAACTCCCGGGACAAATTCCTACAATGAGCAGTTCTTC	TRBV28	TRBJ2-1	few	16	NA
CASSLMVGAFSYEQYF	TGTGCCAGCAGCTTAATGGTAGGAGCCTTTTCCTACGAGCAGTACTTC	TRBV7-2	TRBJ2-7	once	16	NA